A single sample is the source of the 22 T cell receptor beta chains below, sequenced in a study of persistence of HIV-infected CD4 T cells. This nonspecific control used anti-CD3/anti-CD28 bead stimulation of CD4+ T cells. Responding CD4+ T cells were sorted by upregulation of both CD40 ligand and CD69. This was the immunoSEQ version 4 assay in survey mode. Generated by immunoSEQ multiplex PCR, the TCRdb table keeps only in-frame clones and is missing some. The sample has 35,000 to 50,000 clones, approximately 90% seen once. Their recognized antigens are unknown. Sequencing was performed on CD4+ T cells sorted from PBMCs after approximately 20-hour stimulation, taken from a patient who received antiretroviral therapy. The receptors here all came from an adult man with HIV who was CMV-seropositive.

The chain carries TRBV7-8 and TRBJ2-3; 10 bases fit TRBD1. The V segment lost 4 bases and the J segment 1 base; nucleotides outside the gene matches: 5. There are 16 residues in the CDR3. The V gene's germline CDR1 is SGHVS and CDR2 FQNEAQ. The CDR3 region is CASSSGQGLGTDTQYF. CDR3 bases: TGTGCCAGCAGCTCGGGACAGGGGCTGGGCACAGATACGCAGTATTTT.

The rearrangement joins TRBV28 to TRBJ2-7, with 11 bases matching TRBD2. This CDR3 has 14 amino acids. The germline CDR1 and CDR2 sequences are MDHEN and SYDVKM. V lost 7 bases and J lost 7; bases outside the gene matches: 9. CDR3 DNA: TGTGCCAGCACCGCGACTAGCGGGGTTAAGGAGCAGTACTTC. Residues: CASTATSGVKEQYF.

The CDR3 DNA sequence: TGTGCCAGCTCACTCTCTTCGGGGTCGGGGAACATTCAGTACTTC. It specifies CASSLSSGSGNIQYF. The rearrangement joins TRBV18 to TRBJ2-4; tentative D call: TRBD2 (5 bases). This CDR3 contains 15 residues. Germline CDR1 reads KGHSH; CDR2 reads LQKENI. With 4 bases removed from V and 7 bases from J, the gap between germline ends came to 17 bases.

J is TRBJ2-1 and V is TRBV24-1, with D possibly TRBD1 on 6 matching bases. Germline CDR1 is KGHDR and CDR2 is SFDVKD. This CDR3 has 13 residues. V was pared by 6 bases and J by 5 bases, with 10 bases between. CDR3 sequence reads: CATSSRGNNEQFF. The CDR3 DNA follows: TGTGCCACCAGTTCCAGGGGCAACAATGAGCAGTTCTTC.

For this clone: Within the sample, other DNA sequences also encode this same CDR3. In DNA form, the CDR3 reads TGTGCCAGCAGTGAACGGCGGACACTGAACACTGAAGCTTTCTTT. This sequence encodes CASSERRTLNTEAFF. V usage is TRBV2 and J usage is TRBJ1-1; weak D call: TRBD1 (5 bases). The CDR3 is 15 amino acids. The germline V gene has CDR1 SNHLY and CDR2 FYNNEI. V lost 2 bases, J lost 0 bases, and 10 bases lay in between.

This clone came up once. The chain recombines TRBV5-1 with TRBJ2-7; TRBD1 agrees at 12 bases. This CDR3 region has 17 residues. CDR1 and CDR2 from the germline V gene are SGHRS and YFSETQ. With V trimmed by 3 bases and J by 4 bases, 11 bases remained unmatched. As DNA, the CDR3 is TGCGCCAGCAGCTACACCGGGACAGGGGGCGGTGGGTACGAGCAGTACTTC. Protein: CASSYTGTGGGGYEQYF.

The chain couples TRBV20-1 to TRBJ2-7; 9 positions match TRBD1. From germline, CDR1 is DFQATT and CDR2 SNEGSKA (reference sequence). This CDR3 comprises 14 residues. J was trimmed by 5 bases and V by 6 bases; bases with no gene match: 11. CDR3 nucleotide sequence: TGCAGTGCCAGTACCGGGACAGGGCGCAACGAGCAGTACTTC. Its translation is CSASTGTGRNEQYF.

This CDR3 reads CASSSRLAGNTQYF. For the CDR3, the DNA is TGTGCCAGCAGTTCCCGACTAGCGGGGAATACGCAGTATTTT. J is TRBJ2-3 and V is TRBV25-1; 11 positions agree with TRBD2. CDR3 size: 14 residues. Germline lookup yields CDR1 MGHDK and CDR2 SYGVNS. Trimming at V came to 5 bases and at J to 7 bases, leaving 5 bases not matched to a gene.

The chain has TRBV19 and TRBJ1-6; 8 nucleotides agree with TRBD1. This CDR3 has 13 residues. Germline trimming cut 7 bases from V and 6 bases from J; bases unmatched to any gene: 2. Germline CDR1 is LNHDA and CDR2 is SQIVND (reference sequence). The CDR3 protein is CASKQGANSPLHF. The CDR3, as DNA: TGTGCCAGTAAGCAGGGGGCTAATTCACCCCTCCACTTT.

The chain employs TRBV7-7 and TRBJ2-1; the match to TRBD1 covers 7 bases. Germline CDR1 and CDR2: SSHAT and FNYEAQ (reference sequence). The CDR3 is 16 amino acids. V lost 5 bases and J lost 0; bases outside the gene matches: 7. In nucleotides, the CDR3 is TGTGCCAGCAGCCTCGGGACAGCGAGCTCCTACAATGAGCAGTTCTTC. Translating it yields CASSLGTASSYNEQFF.

This chain uses TRBV19 with TRBJ1-5; 8 bases are shared with TRBD1. Germline CDR1 is LNHDA and CDR2 is SQIVND (reference sequence). The CDR3 runs to 15 residues. Unmatched junction bases numbered 4, after V lost 5 bases and J lost 1 base. The CDR3 here is CASSDQGASNQPQHF. CDR3 bases: TGTGCCAGTAGTGACCAGGGGGCGAGCAATCAGCCCCAGCATTTT.

This clone came up a few times. V gene TRBV7-7 combines with J gene TRBJ2-6, with no clear D. The CDR3 runs to 15 residues. Germline V gene sequence: CDR1 SSHAT, CDR2 FNYEAQ (reference sequence). V was shortened by 1 base and J by 0 bases, with 4 bases between the two germline ends. The CDR3: CASSLGVSGANVLTF. The CDR3 DNA reads as TGTGCCAGCAGCTTAGGGGTCTCTGGGGCCAACGTCCTGACTTTC.

The V call is TRBV3-1 (or the pseudogene TRBV3-2), the J call TRBJ1-4; no clear D. This CDR3 comprises 16 residues. V dropped 1 base and J dropped 0 bases, with 9 bases sitting between them. CDR1 and CDR2 (germline): LGHDT, YNNKEL (reference sequence). The CDR3 DNA follows: TGTGCCAGCAGCCAAGGGCGGGTTACAACTAATGAAAAACTGTTTTTT. Encoded protein: CASSQGRVTTNEKLFF.

J is TRBJ2-3 and V is TRBV2, with D maybe TRBD1 (6 bases). CDR3 length equals 17 residues. The V gene's germline CDR1 is SNHLY and CDR2 FYNNEI. V was pared by 8 bases and J by 1 base, with 22 bases between. The CDR3 DNA reads as TGTGCCAGCCGTCCAGGACCACAGGGCGGACGCACAGATACGCAGTATTTT. As protein: CASRPGPQGGRTDTQYF. Full variable domain (missing parts from reference TRBV2 and TRBJ2-3): EPEVTQTPSHQVTQMGQEVILRCVPISNHLYFYWYRQILGQKVEFLVSFYNNEISEKSEIFDDQFSVERPDGSNFTLKIRSTKLEDSAMYFCASRPGPQGGRTDTQYFGPGTRLTVL.

This chain uses TRBV7-6 with TRBJ2-1, with D possibly being TRBD2 (6 bases). The V end lost 2 bases, the J end lost 8 bases, and 22 bases lay between the germline ends. This CDR3 contains 17 residues. Germline lookup yields CDR1 SGHVS and CDR2 FNYEAQ. The CDR3 region has the DNA TGTGCCAGCAGCTTATCGGTCGGAGGGCTCAAGGGTCATGAGCAGTTCTTC. Translating it yields CASSLSVGGLKGHEQFF.

The gene calls are TRBV1 and TRBJ2-3; the table's TRBD2 call for D was not verified on the DNA. TRBV1 is a pseudogene segment. The CDR3 extends over 18 amino acids. CDR3 protein: CTSSQDSLLAGNTDTQYF. Written as DNA, the CDR3 is TGCACCAGCAGCCAAGATAGTCTGCTAGCGGGGAACACAGATACGCAGTATTTT.

The chain has TRBV25-1 and TRBJ1-3, with D perhaps matching TRBD1 (5 bases). The CDR3 is made up of 15 amino acids. Between the trimmed V and J ends, which lost 2 bases and 0 bases, there was a span of 8 bases. Germline assignment: CDR1 MGHDK and CDR2 SYGVNS. The CDR3 here is CASSELGDSGNTIYF. CDR3 bases: TGTGCCAGCAGTGAACTGGGGGACTCTGGAAACACCATATATTTT.

J is TRBJ1-4 and V is TRBV4-1; D is unresolved. V shed 0 bases and J shed 7 bases, with 6 bases lying between them. This CDR3 spans 13 amino acids. Germline assignment: CDR1 MGHRA and CDR2 YSYEKL. CDR3 sequence reads: CASSQDRSEKLFF. DNA for the CDR3: TGCGCCAGCAGCCAAGATAGGTCTGAAAAACTGTTTTTT.

DNA of the CDR3: TGTGCCAGCAGTGCCAGATATAGCAATCAGCCCCAGCATTTT. Translating gives CASSARYSNQPQHF. V gene TRBV2 combines with J gene TRBJ1-5; D is unresolved. This CDR3 contains 14 residues. In germline, CDR1 is SNHLY, CDR2 FYNNEI. The V end lost 4 bases, the J end lost 0 bases, and 7 bases lay between the germline ends.

The V gene is TRBV5-1, the J gene TRBJ2-3; 10 bases are a match to TRBD1. With V trimmed by 5 bases and J by 4 bases, 7 bases remained unmatched. The CDR3 is 15 residues long. Germline CDR1 is SGHRS and CDR2 is YFSETQ. CDR3 amino acids: CASRSGQGDADTQYF. The CDR3 DNA reads TGCGCCAGCAGATCCGGACAGGGGGACGCAGATACGCAGTATTTT.

V gene TRBV28 combines with J gene TRBJ2-3; 9 nucleotides align to TRBD2. V dropped 7 bases and J dropped 4; count of bases not matched to a gene: 12. CDR1 is MDHEN, CDR2 SYDVKM, per germline. The length of the CDR3 is 16 residues. As DNA, the CDR3 is TGTGCCAGCACCCCAGGAGCGGGGGGACGGGCAGATACGCAGTATTTT. Translating it yields CASTPGAGGRADTQYF.

The rearrangement uses TRBV27 and TRBJ2-3; no clear D. Trimming removed 7 bases at V and 1 base at J, with 12 bases between. The CDR3 contains 14 residues. Germline CDR1 is MNHEY and CDR2 is SMNVEV (reference sequence). The CDR3 reads CASTLADGTDTQYF. DNA of the CDR3: TGTGCCAGCACCTTGGCTGACGGCACAGATACGCAGTATTTT.